These T cell receptor beta chains were read from a single sample in a study of T-cell reconstitution after alpha-beta-depleted transplantation in children. TCRdb reprocessed the PCR reads with MiXCR, giving one entry per CDR3 protein. This table has about 260,000 distinct CDR3 sequences, 11% appearing once. The material sequenced was peripheral blood, taken 180 days after TCRalphabeta/CD19-depleted stem cell transplant. These receptor sequences come from a male patient under 10 years old who had a stem cell transplant for chronic granulomatous disease, so the T cells may come from the graft donor. Both conserved end residues are part of each CDR3. The order of the fields is V gene, D gene, clone size, J gene, CDR3 protein, CDR3 DNA. D genes are given only for firm matches. A clone size is listed for some rows: how often the clone was seen (once, few, many), or a class if it is expanded.

TRBV14	-	many	TRBJ2-2	CASSQIAGELFF	TGTGCCAGCAGCCAAATCGCCGGGGAGCTGTTTTTT
TRBV7-2	-	many	TRBJ2-3	CASSLELPTDTQYF	TGTGCCAGCAGCTTAGAACTCCCCACAGATACGCAGTATTTT
TRBV7-2	-	many	TRBJ2-7	CASSLDHSYEQYF	TGTGCCAGCAGCTTAGATCACTCCTACGAGCAGTACTTC
TRBV29-1	-	many	TRBJ2-7	CSVGRRSDPYEQYF	TGCAGCGTTGGTAGGCGCAGCGACCCTTACGAGCAGTACTTC
TRBV30	-	-	TRBJ1-2	CASADRRGYGYTF	TGTGCCTCCGCAGACAGGCGAGGGTATGGCTACACCTTC
TRBV4-1	-	many	TRBJ1-1	CASSLPLDLLVDTEAFF	TGCGCCAGCAGCCTGCCCCTAGACCTACTGGTCGACACTGAAGCTTTCTTT
TRBV4-1	TRBD2	-	TRBJ2-7	CASSQEPSGSSSEQYF	TGCGCCAGCAGCCAAGAACCTAGCGGGAGTTCAAGCGAGCAGTACTTC
TRBV12-3/TRBV12-4	-	many	TRBJ2-7	CACGTPTYEQYF	TGTGCCTGCGGGACTCCCACCTACGAGCAGTACTTC
TRBV18	-	many	TRBJ2-2	CASSPPNTGELFF	TGTGCCAGCAGCCCTCCTAACACCGGGGAGCTGTTTTTT
TRBV7-2	-	many	TRBJ2-3	CASSSDPYDTQYF	TGTGCCAGCAGCTCCGACCCATACGATACGCAGTATTTT
TRBV6-5	TRBD2	many	TRBJ2-7	CASSWTSGGTYEQYF	TGTGCCAGCAGTTGGACTAGCGGGGGGACCTACGAGCAGTACTTC
TRBV20-1	TRBD1	many	TRBJ2-1	CSASGDRGINEQFF	TGCAGTGCTAGTGGGGACAGGGGAATCAATGAGCAGTTCTTC
TRBV12-3/TRBV12-4	TRBD2	-	TRBJ2-1	CASTLGNLAGFYNEQFF	TGTGCCAGCACTCTAGGGAACCTAGCGGGATTCTACAATGAGCAGTTCTTC
TRBV5-5	-	many	TRBJ2-2	CASSIIFGHNTGELFF	TGTGCCAGCAGCATCATTTTTGGACACAACACCGGGGAGCTGTTTTTT
TRBV30	-	-	TRBJ2-1	CAWSLTSRASSYNEQFF	TGTGCCTGGAGCCTCACTAGCCGCGCGAGCTCCTACAATGAGCAGTTCTTC
TRBV6-1	-	-	TRBJ2-5	CASSATEGGETQYF	TGTGCCAGCAGTGCGACCGAGGGGGGGGAGACCCAGTACTTC
TRBV27	-	many	TRBJ2-3	CASSFVGGTDTQYF	TGTGCCAGCAGTTTTGTTGGGGGCACAGATACGCAGTATTTT
TRBV20-1	-	many	TRBJ2-7	CSARDRSYEQYF	TGCAGTGCTAGAGACAGATCCTACGAGCAGTACTTC
TRBV20-1	TRBD2	many	TRBJ2-1	CSARERRGGLVEQFF	TGCAGTGCTAGAGAACGACGGGGGGGACTTGTTGAGCAGTTCTTC
TRBV6-5	-	many	TRBJ1-6	CASSYSPPYNSPLHF	TGTGCCAGCAGTTACTCGCCACCCTATAATTCACCCCTCCACTTT
TRBV7-6	TRBD2	many	TRBJ2-1	CASSPLAGGPLSYNEQFF	TGTGCCAGCAGCCCACTAGCGGGGGGGCCCCTCTCCTACAATGAGCAGTTCTTC
TRBV5-5	-	many	TRBJ1-2	CASSLVPPQMSRGYTF	TGTGCCAGCAGCTTGGTTCCTCCCCAAATGTCTCGGGGCTACACCTTC
TRBV7-2	TRBD2	many	TRBJ2-3	CASRRTSGRTDTQYF	TGTGCCAGCAGGCGTACTAGCGGGAGAACAGATACGCAGTATTTT
TRBV7-8	TRBD2	many	TRBJ2-3	CASSLELAGGGRTQYF	TGTGCCAGCAGCTTAGAGTTGGCGGGGGGGGGAAGGACGCAGTATTTT
TRBV12-3/TRBV12-4	TRBD1	many	TRBJ2-2	CASSTGTGVTGELFF	TGTGCCAGCAGTACGGGGACAGGGGTTACCGGGGAGCTGTTTTTT
TRBV12-3/TRBV12-4	-	many	TRBJ1-1	CASSPGYGQTEAFF	TGTGCCAGCAGTCCGGGTTATGGGCAAACTGAAGCTTTCTTT
TRBV5-5	TRBD1	many	TRBJ1-2	CASSSDRGEGYGYTF	TGTGCCAGCAGCTCAGACAGGGGTGAGGGCTATGGCTACACCTTC
TRBV18	TRBD2	many	TRBJ2-7	CASSPLGTSDYEQYF	TGTGCCAGCTCACCACTAGGGACTAGCGACTACGAGCAGTACTTC
TRBV7-9	TRBD1	many	TRBJ2-5	CASILDRGETQYF	TGTGCCAGCATCCTCGACAGGGGGGAGACCCAGTACTTC
TRBV5-5	-	many	TRBJ1-5	CASSLAAIVPNQPQHF	TGTGCCAGCAGCTTGGCGGCGATTGTTCCCAATCAGCCCCAGCATTTT
TRBV5-1	-	many	TRBJ1-4	CASSLVLGDNEKLFF	TGCGCCAGCAGCTTGGTTCTGGGAGATAATGAAAAACTGTTTTTT
TRBV12-3/TRBV12-4	TRBD1	many	TRBJ2-7	CASSVPGQGEYF	TGTGCCAGCAGTGTACCGGGACAGGGGGAGTACTTC
TRBV15	-	many	TRBJ2-5	CATSRGLSEETQYF	TGTGCCACCAGCAGAGGTCTTAGCGAAGAGACCCAGTACTTC
TRBV7-9	-	many	TRBJ1-1	CASSLVRDEAFF	TGTGCCAGCAGCTTAGTACGAGATGAAGCTTTCTTT
TRBV5-1	-	many	TRBJ2-1	CASSLRVLAGNEQFF	TGCGCCAGCAGCTTACGGGTCCTTGCCGGGAATGAGCAGTTCTTC
TRBV6-2/TRBV6-3	TRBD2	many	TRBJ2-1	CASRNSGLAYNEQFF	TGTGCCAGCAGGAACTCGGGACTAGCGTACAATGAGCAGTTCTTC
TRBV11-2	-	many	TRBJ2-2	CASSLAQNTGELFF	TGTGCCAGCAGCTTAGCCCAGAACACCGGGGAGCTGTTTTTT
TRBV29-1	-	many	TRBJ2-1	CSVGRGSRVYNEQFF	TGCAGCGTCGGCCGCGGCTCTCGGGTTTACAATGAGCAGTTCTTC
TRBV20-1	-	many	TRBJ2-5	CSARGTEAHKETQYF	TGCAGTGCTAGAGGGACAGAAGCCCATAAAGAGACCCAGTACTTC
TRBV7-9	TRBD1	many	TRBJ2-5	CASSPNRGGETQYF	TGTGCCAGCAGTCCCAACAGGGGCGGGGAGACCCAGTACTTC
TRBV7-2	-	many	TRBJ2-7	CASSWPSPEQYF	TGTGCCAGCAGCTGGCCGTCTCCCGAGCAGTACTTC
TRBV6-5	-	many	TRBJ2-2	CASSYSQVGELFF	TGTGCCAGCAGTTACTCGCAGGTCGGGGAGCTGTTTTTT
TRBV11-2	-	many	TRBJ2-7	CASSSLAGPLYEQYF	TGTGCCAGCAGTTCTTTGGCGGGGCCCCTTTACGAGCAGTACTTC
TRBV20-1	-	many	TRBJ1-2	CSAERISDYGYTF	TGCAGTGCTGAGCGCATAAGCGACTATGGCTACACCTTC
TRBV18	TRBD2	many	TRBJ2-1	CASSPGEGNYNEQFF	TGTGCCAGCTCACCAGGGGAGGGAAACTACAATGAGCAGTTCTTC
TRBV5-1	-	many	TRBJ2-2	CAGRFNTGELFF	TGCGCCGGAAGATTTAACACCGGGGAGCTGTTTTTT
TRBV20-1	TRBD1	many	TRBJ2-7	CSASLRQGIYEQYF	TGCAGTGCTAGTTTGAGACAGGGGATCTACGAGCAGTACTTC
TRBV13	-	-	TRBJ2-5	CASSPHPPAGETQYF	TGTGCCAGCAGCCCCCACCCCCCCGCCGGGGAGACCCAGTACTTC
TRBV7-9	-	many	TRBJ2-4	CASSFVVGGDKNIQYF	TGTGCCAGCAGCTTTGTGGTCGGCGGCGACAAAAACATTCAGTACTTC
TRBV6-2/TRBV6-3	-	many	TRBJ2-2	CASSYSRAYTGELFF	TGTGCCAGCAGTTACTCCAGGGCCTACACCGGGGAGCTGTTTTTT
TRBV7-6	-	many	TRBJ2-3	CASSLAHLDTQYF	TGTGCCAGCAGCTTAGCGCACTTAGATACGCAGTATTTT
TRBV11-2	-	many	TRBJ2-3	CASSLALVVSDTQYF	TGTGCCAGCAGCTTAGCCCTAGTCGTATCAGATACGCAGTATTTT